Listed below are T cell receptor beta chains from one sample, sequenced in a study of cytomegalovirus exposure and HLA in healthy donors. TCRdb's table, derived via immunoSEQ multiplex PCR, lists solely in-frame clones and lacks some. The repertoire holds tens of thousands of clones, with about 67% as singletons. What was sequenced was PBMCs. Every receptor here comes from a middle-aged man in good health and CMV-seropositive. CDR3s include the opening cysteine and the closing phenylalanine or tryptophan. A D gene is named only where the DNA matches it firmly. Rows may omit the clone size; those that give it use once, few, many or a size class.

NA,TRBV6-1,TRBJ2-1,TRBD2,CASSEAPTSGSRSYNEQFF,TGTGCCAGCAGTGAAGCCCCGACTAGCGGGAGTCGATCCTACAATGAGCAGTTCTTC
NA,TRBV6-6,TRBJ2-7,TRBD1,CASSYTGTGYEQYF,TGTGCCAGCAGTTACACCGGGACAGGCTACGAGCAGTACTTC
few,TRBV7-9,TRBJ1-2,NA,CASSLAVPPSGNYGYTF,TGTGCCAGCAGCTTAGCTGTCCCCCCATCGGGGAACTATGGCTACACCTTC
few,TRBV7-3,TRBJ2-1,NA,CASSLRGDSYNEQFF,TGTGCCAGCAGCTTAAGGGGAGACTCCTACAATGAGCAGTTCTTC
NA,TRBV19,TRBJ1-5,NA,CASSMRTLSNQPQHF,TGTGCCAGTAGTATGCGGACACTGAGCAATCAGCCCCAGCATTTT
NA,TRBV2,TRBJ2-1,TRBD2,CASSEEGLAGPSSYNEQFF,TGTGCCAGCAGTGAAGAGGGACTAGCGGGTCCGAGCTCCTACAATGAGCAGTTCTTC
once,TRBV30,TRBJ2-5,TRBD1,CAWGAGTGGETQYF,TGTGCCTGGGGGGCCGGGACAGGGGGAGAGACCCAGTACTTC
NA,TRBV28,TRBJ1-1,TRBD1,CASTTDRAYTEAFF,TGTGCCAGTACCACGGACAGGGCGTACACTGAAGCTTTCTTT
few,TRBV5-3,TRBJ2-3,NA,CARSLDLPPTDTQYF,TGTGCCAGAAGCTTGGATCTTCCCCCGACAGATACGCAGTATTTT
NA,TRBV6-1,TRBJ2-7,TRBD2,CALGGGEQYF,TGTGCCCTTGGGGGGGGAGAGCAGTACTTC
NA,TRBV27,TRBJ1-1,NA,CASGSGTFEAFF,TGTGCCAGCGGAAGTGGGACATTTGAAGCTTTCTTT
NA,TRBV6-1,TRBJ2-5,TRBD1,CASSKTGNRETQYF,TGTGCCAGCAGTAAGACAGGGAATAGGGAGACCCAGTACTTC
few,TRBV4-1,TRBJ2-7,TRBD1,CASSLRTGTSYEQYF,TGCGCCAGCAGCCTCCGGACAGGGACGTCCTACGAGCAGTACTTC
NA,TRBV7-8,TRBJ1-1,TRBD1,CASSLADRRNTEAFF,TGTGCCAGCAGCTTAGCGGACAGGCGGAACACTGAAGCTTTCTTT
NA,TRBV15,TRBJ2-5,NA,CATSRVGGIETETQYF,TGTGCCACCAGCAGAGTTGGAGGCATCGAGACAGAGACCCAGTACTTC
few,TRBV2,TRBJ2-6,NA,CASSPQGKSGANVLTF,TGTGCCAGCAGCCCACAGGGAAAGTCAGGGGCCAACGTCCTGACTTTC
NA,TRBV5-1,TRBJ2-1,TRBD2,CASSLITSGGNEQFF,TGCGCCAGCAGCTTGATTACTAGCGGGGGCAATGAGCAGTTCTTC
NA,TRBV30,TRBJ1-5,NA,CALGQPSPNQPQHF,TGTGCCCTAGGCCAACCCTCGCCCAATCAGCCCCAGCATTTT
NA,TRBV29-1,TRBJ1-1,NA,CSVYAGLTEAFF,TGCAGCGTCTACGCAGGGCTCACTGAAGCTTTCTTT
few,TRBV27,TRBJ1-3,TRBD1,CASSLTGFSGNTIYF,TGTGCCAGCAGCCTGACAGGGTTCTCTGGAAACACCATATATTTT
NA,TRBV11-2,TRBJ1-1,TRBD1,CASHPSGQGNTEAFF,TGTGCCAGCCACCCGAGTGGACAGGGAAACACTGAAGCTTTCTTT
few,TRBV5-1,TRBJ1-4,NA,CASSLDRWDEKLFF,TGCGCCAGCAGCTTGGACAGGTGGGATGAAAAACTGTTTTTT
NA,TRBV7-9,TRBJ1-5,NA,CASSYDAASANQPQHF,TGTGCCAGCAGCTACGATGCAGCGTCCGCCAATCAGCCCCAGCATTTT
NA,TRBV10-3,TRBJ1-1,NA,CAISRYRDAVDTEAFF,TGTGCCATCAGTAGATACAGGGATGCGGTGGACACTGAAGCTTTCTTT
NA,TRBV5-4,TRBJ2-1,NA,CASSWDWSYNEQFF,TGTGCCAGCAGCTGGGACTGGTCCTACAATGAGCAGTTCTTC
once,TRBV10-3,TRBJ1-5,TRBD1,CAISESGTGGGQPQHF,TGTGCCATCAGTGAGTCAGGGACAGGGGGGGGTCAGCCCCAGCATTTT
NA,TRBV30,TRBJ1-2,NA,CAWSDPGEGYGYTF,TGTGCCTGGAGTGACCCCGGGGAGGGCTATGGCTACACCTTC
once,TRBV7-9,TRBJ1-3,NA,CASSENGQISGNTIYF,TGTGCCAGCAGCGAGAATGGACAGATCTCTGGAAACACCATATATTTT
NA,TRBV7-8,TRBJ1-1,TRBD1,CASSPRTGPYTEAFF,TGTGCCAGCAGCCCCAGGACAGGGCCCTACACTGAAGCTTTCTTT
few,TRBV18,TRBJ1-2,NA,CASSPGAVYGYTF,TGTGCCAGCTCACCAGGGGCGGTCTATGGCTACACCTTC
NA,TRBV19,TRBJ1-1,NA,CASSIRTLNTEAFF,TGTGCCAGTAGTATTAGGACTTTGAACACTGAAGCTTTCTTT
NA,TRBV28,TRBJ2-1,TRBD2,CASNTREWTSGYNEQFF,TGTGCCAGCAATACGAGGGAATGGACTAGCGGCTACAATGAGCAGTTCTTC
NA,TRBV28,TRBJ2-7,TRBD2,CASSLTSTEQYF,TGTGCCAGCAGTCTGACTAGCACCGAGCAGTACTTC
NA,TRBV5-6,TRBJ2-5,TRBD1,CASSYGTGYQETQYF,TGTGCCAGCAGCTACGGGACAGGGTACCAAGAGACCCAGTACTTC
few,TRBV7-6,TRBJ2-3,TRBD2,CASSVSGSTDTQYF,TGTGCCAGCAGCGTTAGCGGGAGCACAGATACGCAGTATTTT
NA,TRBV10-3,TRBJ2-3,NA,CAISGTLADTQYF,TGTGCCATCAGTGGTACCCTAGCAGATACGCAGTATTTT
NA,TRBV6-5,TRBJ2-7,TRBD1,CASSYSDRAYEQYF,TGTGCCAGCAGTTACTCGGACAGGGCCTACGAGCAGTACTTC
NA,TRBV28,TRBJ2-1,TRBD2,CASSLEVGAGGPNGEQFF,TGTGCCAGCAGTTTAGAGGTTGGGGCGGGAGGGCCTAATGGTGAGCAGTTCTTC
NA,TRBV6-1,TRBJ2-3,TRBD2,CASSGTSGRDTQYF,TGTGCCAGCAGTGGGACTAGCGGGAGAGATACGCAGTATTTT
NA,TRBV19,TRBJ2-7,TRBD1,CASSRSQGDTYEQYF,TGTGCCAGTAGCCGAAGTCAGGGGGATACATACGAGCAGTACTTC
NA,TRBV4-1,TRBJ2-7,NA,CASSIPGGGYEQYF,TGCGCCAGCAGTATCCCGGGGGGCGGCTACGAGCAGTACTTC
NA,TRBV6-6,TRBJ1-1,TRBD1,CASSSNPDRAEAFF,TGTGCCAGCAGTTCGAACCCTGACAGGGCCGAAGCTTTCTTT
NA,TRBV28,TRBJ1-4,NA,CAGRNSRGNEKLFF,TGTGCCGGTAGGAATAGCAGGGGTAATGAAAAACTGTTTTTT